This T cell receptor (beta chain) was identified in a study of shared clonotypes between healthy human individuals. The wider study: Every donor yielded three CD4 naive, three CD4 memory, two CD8 naive and one CD8 memory plate.

CDR1 is SGHNT and CDR2 is YENEEA in the germline V gene. The V segment lost 5 bases and the J segment 7 bases; nucleotides outside the gene matches: 7. The CDR3 consists of 16 residues. This table comes from immunoSEQ multiplex PCR, and its TCRdb copy is limited to in-frame clones, with some not included. The sample lists hundreds of thousands of clones, 85% to 95% occurring once. Naivety among CD8 cells was defined by CD45RO negativity and positive CCR7 selection, thereby excluding terminally differentiated effector memory CD45RA+ cells. Those who donated, Caucasian adults without exception, all lived in Nashville, Tennessee.

The V call is TRBV11-3, the J call TRBJ2-1, with TRBD2 matching 14 bases. This TCR was recovered from a man under 40 in good health. The sequenced sample was naive CD8+ T cells sorted from blood. The CDR3 region has the DNA TGTGCCAGCAGCCAGGGACTAGCGGGAGATCCTAATGAGCAGTTCTTC. Amino acids: CASSQGLAGDPNEQFF. The variable domain in full, completed from reference TRBV11-3 and TRBJ2-1, reads EAGVVQSPRYKIIEKKQPVAFWCNPISGHNTLYWYLQNLGQGPELLIRYENEEAVDDSQLPKDRFSAERLKGVDSTLKIQPAELGDSAVYLCASSQGLAGDPNEQFFGPGTRLTVL.